This TCR beta chain was recovered during a study of cytomegalovirus exposure and HLA in healthy donors. After removal of 6 bases from V and 8 bases from J, the junction contained 2 bases not matched to a gene. The CDR3 has 11 residues. Germline V gene data show CDR1 as MNHEY and CDR2 as SVGAGI. Donors sampled were nominally healthy, though unrecorded immune exposures were likely. With regard to this clone: Its antigen is still unknown.

60 Vbeta and 13 Jbeta primers were used in PCR. Sequencing was performed with immunoSEQ multiplex PCR; in TCRdb, only in-frame clones are kept and a portion is missing. The sample yields roughly 200,000 clones, 75% to 90% seen once. Study-wide results and caveats: For most TCR sequences rarity was the rule, although some public TCRs occurred in many donors. A highly shared variant cluster was judged a likely technical artifact. Later on, a genetic analysis was performed. It linked a missense variant in DCLRE1C with V- and J-gene trimming of TCR beta.

The chain joins TRBV6-5 to TRBJ1-1, with 8 bases that match TRBD1. Sequenced input: PBMCs. The TCR comes from a boy aged 5-17 years in good health and CMV-seronegative. The CDR3 is CASRGTGEAFF. The CDR3, as DNA: TGTGCCAGCAGGGGGACAGGAGAAGCTTTCTTT.